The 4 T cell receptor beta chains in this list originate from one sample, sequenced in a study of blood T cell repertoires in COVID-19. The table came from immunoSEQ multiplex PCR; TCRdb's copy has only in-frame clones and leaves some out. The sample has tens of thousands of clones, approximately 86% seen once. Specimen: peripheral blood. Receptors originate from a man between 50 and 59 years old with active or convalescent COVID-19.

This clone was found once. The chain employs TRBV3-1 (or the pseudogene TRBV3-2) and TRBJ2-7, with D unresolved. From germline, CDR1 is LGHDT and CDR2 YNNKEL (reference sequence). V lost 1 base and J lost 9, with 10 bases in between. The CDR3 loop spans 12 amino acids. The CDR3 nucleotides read TGTGCCAGCAGCCAAGCCTTCTCGCGGCAGTACTTC. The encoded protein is CASSQAFSRQYF.

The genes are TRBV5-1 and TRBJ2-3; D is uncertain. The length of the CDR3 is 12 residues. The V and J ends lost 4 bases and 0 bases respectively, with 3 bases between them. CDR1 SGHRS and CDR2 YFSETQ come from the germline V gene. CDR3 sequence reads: CASSSSTDTQYF. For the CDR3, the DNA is TGCGCCAGCAGCAGCAGCACAGATACGCAGTATTTT.

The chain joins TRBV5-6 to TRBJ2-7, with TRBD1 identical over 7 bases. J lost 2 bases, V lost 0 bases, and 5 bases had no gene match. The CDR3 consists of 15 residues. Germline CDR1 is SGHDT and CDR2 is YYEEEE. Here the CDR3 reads CASSLGAGTAYEQYF. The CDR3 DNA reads TGTGCCAGCAGCTTGGGAGCCGGGACAGCCTACGAGCAGTACTTC.

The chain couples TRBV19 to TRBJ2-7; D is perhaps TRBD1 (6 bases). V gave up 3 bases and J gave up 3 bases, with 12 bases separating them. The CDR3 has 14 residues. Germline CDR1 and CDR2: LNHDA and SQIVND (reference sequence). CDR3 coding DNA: TGTGCCAGTAGTATTGTCGCAGGGGTCTACGAGCAGTACTTC. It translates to CASSIVAGVYEQYF.